This paragraph covers one T cell receptor (beta chain) sequence. Its specific antigen is unknown. The input lacks base qualities; no much larger clone sits a single base away. Library creation used the immunoSEQ multiplex PCR assay. The multiplex PCR relied on a mix of 60 forward primers for TCR Vbeta segments and 13 reverse primers for TCR Jbeta segments. Amplification of the CDR3 region of rearranged TCR beta genes was performed with a multiplex PCR assay on genomic DNA. Amplified TCR beta libraries were sequenced as 87-base-pair reads on the Illumina HiSeq System. Regarding the original processing steps: Across the roughly 670 repertoires, a later analysis counted tens of millions of unique TCR beta chains, roughly 11 million of which were shared by at least two donors. Raw reads were error-corrected and collapsed into unique sequences with a nearest-neighbor algorithm that merged closely related sequences to remove PCR and sequencing errors. V, D and J gene segments were assigned by aligning CDR3 sequences to IMGT reference sequences. Each retained sequence needed at least a six-nucleotide match to both a V gene segment and a J gene segment. Rearrangements were classified as productive when the CDR3 lacked stop codons and remained in frame with V and J, and all other rearrangements were classified as non-productive. Following IMGT convention, CDR3 was defined as the stretch from the second conserved V-encoded cysteine up to the conserved J-encoded phenylalanine. The earlier analysis of fewer than 700 of the donors excluded sequences that lacked an unambiguous match to a single V gene segment. An earlier analysis of a few hundred of the donors called V segments functional above 56.7% productive rearrangements and segregating when the between-donor standard deviation exceeded 5%. A statistical classification framework was developed to diagnose cytomegalovirus status using the catalog of TCR beta chain sequences. In a later analysis, V and J genes were assigned by comparing TCR nucleotide sequences against IMGT/GENE-DB human TR gene sequences. Using the TCRdist pipeline, a later analysis assigned CDR3 sequences along with most-parsimonious VDJ recombination scenarios. In a later analysis, each TCR beta chain was defined by its CDR3 amino acid sequence together with its V-gene family, and reads lacking a unique V-gene family were excluded. In a later analysis, nearly 600 highly shared, low-generation-probability nucleotide sequences were removed to address suspected cross-contamination and a sequencing artifact. For each public chain, a later analysis derived a clonal expansion index from normalized ranks of inferred template counts within each repertoire. Generation probabilities in a later analysis came from a VDJ recombination model fitted to out-of-frame rearrangements, and those results were checked against IGoR. A later analysis scored TCR-TCR, TCR-HLA and TCR-CMV co-occurrence with hypergeometric tests, applying a repertoire-size bias correction to TCR pairs. False discovery rates were estimated in a later analysis by permuting HLA or CMV assignments 20 times. In a later analysis, co-occurring TCRs were grouped using DBSCAN, and TCRdist sequence similarity was added for clustering within HLA-allele-positive subsets. Co-occurrence clustering excluded repertoires with fewer than 30,000 or more than 120,000 public chains, plus five with anomalous nucleotide sharing. The immuneACCESS repertoire file appears here via TCRdb, limited to in-frame rearrangements. These files lack a portion of the clones; in checked studies, under half of the deficit traces to unresolved V genes, and the cause of the others is not known. V, J and clone size are taken as reported in that table, and D and trimming were inferred from the DNA itself. The sample contains roughly 140,000 clones, approximately 79% of them found a single time. The ten top clones hold 0.5% to 0.85% of the sample.

These data come from a study of cytomegalovirus exposure and HLA in healthy donors (TCRdb year 2017). For the wider study: An earlier analysis of several hundred of the donors reported 250 to 300 Gb of sequence data and 95 million to 130 million unique TCR beta sequences obtained from about 179 million T cells. About 280 gigabases of sequencing data and roughly 80 million unique TCR sequences made up an early release that covered fewer than 650 HLA-typed donors. The genetic ancestry cluster associated with self-reported Caucasian donors included about 84% of the roughly 400 genotyped donors. The study aimed to test whether cataloging public T cell receptors could reveal signatures of past pathogen exposure. The study used immunosequencing to profile the T cell repertoires of several hundred subjects and linked those repertoires to cytomegalovirus serostatus. A separate validation cohort of approximately 120 different subjects was used in addition to the 666-subject first cohort. To predict cytomegalovirus infection status, the study combined high-throughput TCR immunosequencing, statistical association of individual TCRs with disease status, and machine learning. To study patterns of TCR occurrence, a later analysis re-analyzed previously published TCR beta repertoires from 666 donors and added high-resolution HLA genotyping. Rather than drawing on any new phenotypic data, the later analysis identified candidate immune exposures from TCR beta sequences and the way those sequences occurred across donors. In an earlier analysis of about 590 of the donors, high-throughput TCR beta sequencing was used to judge whether each TCR beta V gene segment behaved as functional or pseudogenic. Alongside the repertoire data, information on donor age, sex, ethnicity and CMV serostatus was compiled. Genome-wide SNP genotypes for about 55% of the roughly 670 donors were used in a later genetic analysis, which treated that subset as a discovery cohort. Every discovery cohort repertoire had been produced on one sequencing platform. Both class I and class II loci were covered by HLA typing, at four-digit resolution. The number of typed donors differed by locus: about 629-630 for A, B, C, DRB1 and DQB1; 500 to 550 for DQA1; over 600 for DPA1; and around 450 for DPB1. Because of strong linkage in the cohort, four to six DR-DQ haplotypes were treated as single units for association and clustering. Across about 370 genotyped donors of the cohort, an average of roughly 250,000 unique TCR beta nucleotide sequences per donor were sequenced, and approximately 17% of those sequences were non-productive.

According to the germline V gene, CDR1 reads MNHEY and CDR2 reads SVGAGI. V lost 2 bases and J lost 4 bases; the stretch between them is 15 bases long. The CDR3 sequence holds 16 residues, the cysteine and phenylalanine included. Only CDR3 DNA is held: 48 bases, read in frame from base 1. Overall study results and their limits: According to a later analysis, TCR association rates differed among HLA loci, with DRB1 alleles showing the most associated TCRs and HLA-C alleles showing the fewest. In this cohort, only TCR beta chains were sequenced, and detectable features were limited by the absence of alpha or paired-chain data. Cytomegalovirus status was reported to be diagnosed by the classifier with high specificity and sensitivity in both the original and validation cohorts. A total of fewer than 200 TCR beta chains were listed by the study as associated with cytomegalovirus. Because HLA typing was missing for some donors at each locus, association tests included only the typed subset. In a later genetic analysis, fewer N-insertions in productive TCRs were reported among donors in an Asian-associated ancestry cluster than the approximately 670-donor mean. Several of the top co-occurrence clusters appeared to be linked to parvovirus B19, influenza, CMV and Epstein-Barr virus, according to a later analysis. A cluster of highly shared sequence variants was judged likely to be a technical artifact of the sequencing pipeline. When HLA alleles, especially DR and DQ, strongly co-occurred, attributing TCR associations to individual alleles was difficult. Because counts were too low, about 18 rarely observed V segments, including chromosome 9 orphons, were excluded from the earlier analysis of under 650 of the donors. The presence/absence analyses assumed that sequencing depth was roughly uniform across donors, and that assumption may not be true. A later analysis found that HLA-associated TCR beta chains were more clonally expanded and had lower generation probabilities than equally common non-associated chains. An earlier analysis of around 600 of the donors showed that most TCR beta V segments appeared in productive rearrangements either about 87% or about 30% of the time, which broadly matched IMGT annotations. A later genetic analysis associated a missense DCLRE1C variant with V-gene and J-gene trimming of TCR beta chains, and an independent cohort replicated the association. While some public TCRs were present in many individuals, most TCR sequences turned up only very rarely across donors. A later analysis found that most CMV-associated TCR beta chains appeared HLA-restricted, with HLA associations seemingly driven largely by CMV exposure. At a false discovery rate of 0.05, a later analysis linked 15,000 to 20,000 TCR beta sequences to specific HLA alleles. Immune exposure information for the cohort was limited to CMV serostatus. Some IMGT-functional V segments, including TRBV6-2 and TRBV6-3, could not be told apart with the 87-base-pair reads, so those segments were excluded. Linkage disequilibrium might explain the correlated functional status among segregating V segments, but an unknown experimental factor could not be excluded. A further reported finding was that TCR beta sequences accurately predicted the HLA-A and HLA-B alleles for most subjects in the first cohort. In vitro tests confirmed that three of the cytomegalovirus-associated TCR beta chains recognize cytomegalovirus antigens. The authors suggested that the approach could potentially be generalized to other disease states and immunological phenotypes.

The cohort consisted of approximately 690 healthy bone marrow donors. All cohort members were sampled while nominally healthy, although unrecorded immune exposures were likely present. The donor tested CMV seronegative, placing the donor among the 350 to 400 seronegative members of the cohort. A peripheral blood sample was collected from each donor, and TCR beta sequencing was performed on peripheral blood mononuclear cells. Genomic DNA was extracted from the blood cell samples with the Qiagen DNeasy Blood Extraction Kit. The chain joins TRBV6-5 to TRBJ1-5; the D gene cannot be named for sure. This clonotype was sampled from a male donor in good health and CMV-seronegative. Specimen: PBMCs. DNA sequence: TGTGCCAGCAGTTACCTTAGAACCATATCAAATCAGCCCCAGCATTTT. Its coded protein is CASSYLRTISNQPQHF.